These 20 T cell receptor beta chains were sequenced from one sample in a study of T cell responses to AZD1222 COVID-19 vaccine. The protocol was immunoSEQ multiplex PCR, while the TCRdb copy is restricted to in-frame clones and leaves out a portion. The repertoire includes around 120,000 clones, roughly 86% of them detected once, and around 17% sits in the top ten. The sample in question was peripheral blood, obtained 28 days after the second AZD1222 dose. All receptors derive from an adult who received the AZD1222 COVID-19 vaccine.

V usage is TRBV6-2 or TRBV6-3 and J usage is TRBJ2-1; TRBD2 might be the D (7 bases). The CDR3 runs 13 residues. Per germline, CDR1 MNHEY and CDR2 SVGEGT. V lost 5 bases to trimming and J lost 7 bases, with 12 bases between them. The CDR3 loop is CASSGGGVNEQFF. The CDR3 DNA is TGTGCCAGCAGTGGGGGGGGCGTGAATGAGCAGTTCTTC.

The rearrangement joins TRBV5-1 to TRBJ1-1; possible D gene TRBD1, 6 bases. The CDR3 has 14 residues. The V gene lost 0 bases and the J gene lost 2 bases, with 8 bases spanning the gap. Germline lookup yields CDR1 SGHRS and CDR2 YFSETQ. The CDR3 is CASSLDRANTEAFF. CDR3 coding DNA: TGCGCCAGCAGCTTGGACAGGGCAAACACTGAAGCTTTCTTT.

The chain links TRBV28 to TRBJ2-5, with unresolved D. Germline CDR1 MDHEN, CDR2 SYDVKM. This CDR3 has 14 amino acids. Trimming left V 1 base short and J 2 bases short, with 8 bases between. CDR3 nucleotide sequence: TGTGCCAGCAGTTTATTGGCTAAACAAGAGACCCAGTACTTC. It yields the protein CASSLLAKQETQYF. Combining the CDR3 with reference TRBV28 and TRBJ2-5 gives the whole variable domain DVKVTQSSRYLVKRTGEKVFLECVQDMDHENMFWYRQDPGLGLRLIYFSYDVKMKEKGDIPEGYSVSREKKERFSLILESASTNQTSMYLCASSLLAKQETQYFGPGTRLLVL.

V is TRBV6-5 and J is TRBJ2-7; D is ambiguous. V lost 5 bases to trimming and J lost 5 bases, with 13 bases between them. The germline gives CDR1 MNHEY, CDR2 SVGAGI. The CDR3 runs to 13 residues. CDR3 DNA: TGTGCCAGCAGTCGAAGAACCATGGACGAGCAGTACTTC. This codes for CASSRRTMDEQYF.

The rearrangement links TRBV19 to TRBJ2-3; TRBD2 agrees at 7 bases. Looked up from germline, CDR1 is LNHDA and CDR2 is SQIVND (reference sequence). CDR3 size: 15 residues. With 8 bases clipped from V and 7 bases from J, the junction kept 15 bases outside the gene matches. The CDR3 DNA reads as TGTGCCAGTGGGCCCTCTCTAAGCGGGGCCTATACGCAGTATTTT. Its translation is CASGPSLSGAYTQYF.

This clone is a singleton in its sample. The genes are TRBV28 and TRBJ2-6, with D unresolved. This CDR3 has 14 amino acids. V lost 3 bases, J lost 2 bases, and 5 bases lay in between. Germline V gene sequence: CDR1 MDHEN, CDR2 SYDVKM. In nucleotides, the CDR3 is TGTGCCAGCAGTTTCCAGGCTGGGGCCAACGTCCTGACTTTC. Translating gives CASSFQAGANVLTF.

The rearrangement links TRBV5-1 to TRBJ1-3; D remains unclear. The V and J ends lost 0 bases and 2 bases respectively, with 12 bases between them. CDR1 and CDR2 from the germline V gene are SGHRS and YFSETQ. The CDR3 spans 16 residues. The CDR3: CASSLEGRIAGNTIYF. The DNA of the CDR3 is TGCGCCAGCAGCTTGGAGGGCAGAATAGCTGGAAACACCATATATTTT.

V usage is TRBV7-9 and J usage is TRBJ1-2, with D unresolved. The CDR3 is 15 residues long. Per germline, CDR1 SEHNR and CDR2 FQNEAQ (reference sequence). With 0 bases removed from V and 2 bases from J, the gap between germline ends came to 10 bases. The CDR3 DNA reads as TGTGCCAGCAGCTTAGCGAGTACGGGGAACTATGGCTACACCTTC. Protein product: CASSLASTGNYGYTF.

The DNA of the CDR3 is TGTGCCAGCAGCCAATCATGGACAGGGAATCAGCCCCAGCATTTT. Amino acid sequence: CASSQSWTGNQPQHF. The V gene is TRBV3-1 (or the pseudogene TRBV3-2), the J gene TRBJ1-5; 8 bases line up with TRBD1. CDR1 is LGHDT, CDR2 YNNKEL, per germline (reference sequence). J was trimmed by 4 bases and V by 2 bases; bases with no gene match: 4. The CDR3 runs to 15 residues.

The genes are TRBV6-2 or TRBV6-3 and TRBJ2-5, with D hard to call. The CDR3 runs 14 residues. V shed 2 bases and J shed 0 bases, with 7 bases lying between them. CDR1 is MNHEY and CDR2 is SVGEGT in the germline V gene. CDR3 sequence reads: CASSYDEYQETQYF. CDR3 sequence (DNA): TGTGCCAGCAGTTACGACGAGTACCAAGAGACCCAGTACTTC.

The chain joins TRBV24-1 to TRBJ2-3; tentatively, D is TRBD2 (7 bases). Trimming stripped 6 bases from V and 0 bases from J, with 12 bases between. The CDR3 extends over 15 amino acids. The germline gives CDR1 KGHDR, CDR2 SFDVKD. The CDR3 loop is CATSLGGGSTDTQYF. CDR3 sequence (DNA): TGTGCCACCAGTCTAGGGGGGGGTAGCACAGATACGCAGTATTTT.

The CDR3 sequence: CASSQELRTETYEQYF. CDR3 coding DNA: TGCGCCAGCAGCCAAGAACTTCGGACGGAGACCTACGAGCAGTACTTC. The V and J genes are TRBV4-3 and TRBJ2-7, with D unresolved. The V end was cut by 0 bases, the J end by 2 bases, with 14 bases between. Per germline, CDR1 LGHNA and CDR2 YSLEER. This CDR3 contains 16 residues.

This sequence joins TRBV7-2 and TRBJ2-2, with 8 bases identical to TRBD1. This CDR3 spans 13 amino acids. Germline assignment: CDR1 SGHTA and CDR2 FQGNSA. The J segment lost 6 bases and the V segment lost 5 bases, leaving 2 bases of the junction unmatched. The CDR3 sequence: CASSRRGPGELFF. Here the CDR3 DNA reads TGTGCCAGCAGCCGCAGGGGGCCCGGGGAGCTGTTTTTT. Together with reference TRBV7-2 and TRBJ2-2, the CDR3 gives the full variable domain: GAGVSQSPSNKVTEKGKDVELRCDPISGHTALYWYRQSLGQGLEFLIYFQGNSAPDKSGLPSDRFSAERTGGSVSTLTIQRTQQEDSAVYLCASSRRGPGELFFGEGSRLTVL.

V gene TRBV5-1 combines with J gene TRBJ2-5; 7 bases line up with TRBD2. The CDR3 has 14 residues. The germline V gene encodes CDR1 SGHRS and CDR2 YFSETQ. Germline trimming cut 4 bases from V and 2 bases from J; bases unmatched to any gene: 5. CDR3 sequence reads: CASSEGTIQETQYF. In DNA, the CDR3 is TGCGCCAGCAGCGAAGGGACTATACAAGAGACCCAGTACTTC. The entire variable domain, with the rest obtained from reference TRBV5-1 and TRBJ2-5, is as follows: KAGVTQTPRYLIKTRGQQVTLSCSPISGHRSVSWYQQTPGQGLQFLFEYFSETQRNKGNFPGRFSGRQFSNSRSEMNVSTLELGDSALYLCASSEGTIQETQYFGPGTRLLVL.

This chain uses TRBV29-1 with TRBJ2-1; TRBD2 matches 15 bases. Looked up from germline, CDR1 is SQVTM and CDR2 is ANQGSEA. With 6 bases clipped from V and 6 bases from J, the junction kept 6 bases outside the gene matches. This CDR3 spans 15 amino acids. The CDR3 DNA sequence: TGCAGCGTAGGACTAGCGGGGGGGGCCGTCAATGAGCAGTTCTTC. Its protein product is CSVGLAGGAVNEQFF.

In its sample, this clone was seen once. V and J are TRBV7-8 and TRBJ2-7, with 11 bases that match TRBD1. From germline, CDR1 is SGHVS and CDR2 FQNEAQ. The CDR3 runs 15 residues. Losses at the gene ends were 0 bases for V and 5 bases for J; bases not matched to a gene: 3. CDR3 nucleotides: TGTGCCAGCAGCTTAGCGGACAGGGGGCGGCACGAGCAGTACTTC. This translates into CASSLADRGRHEQYF.

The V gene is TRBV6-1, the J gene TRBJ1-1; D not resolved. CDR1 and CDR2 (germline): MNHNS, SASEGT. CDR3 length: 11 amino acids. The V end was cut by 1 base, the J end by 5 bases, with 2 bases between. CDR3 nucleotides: TGTGCCAGCAGTGAAGTTACTGAAGCTTTCTTT. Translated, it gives CASSEVTEAFF.

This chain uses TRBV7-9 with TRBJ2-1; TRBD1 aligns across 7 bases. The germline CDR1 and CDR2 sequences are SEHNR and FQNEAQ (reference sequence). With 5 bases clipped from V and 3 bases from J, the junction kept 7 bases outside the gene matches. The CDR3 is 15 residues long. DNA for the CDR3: TGTGCCAGCAGCACGTGGACAGGAGACTACAATGAGCAGTTCTTC. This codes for CASSTWTGDYNEQFF.

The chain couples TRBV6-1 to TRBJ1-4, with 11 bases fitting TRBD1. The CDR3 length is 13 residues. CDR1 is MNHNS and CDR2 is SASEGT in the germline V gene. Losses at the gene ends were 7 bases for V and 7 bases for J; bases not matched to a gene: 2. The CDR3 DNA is TGTGCCAGCATGGGACAGGGGGTTGAAAAACTGTTTTTT. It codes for CASMGQGVEKLFF.

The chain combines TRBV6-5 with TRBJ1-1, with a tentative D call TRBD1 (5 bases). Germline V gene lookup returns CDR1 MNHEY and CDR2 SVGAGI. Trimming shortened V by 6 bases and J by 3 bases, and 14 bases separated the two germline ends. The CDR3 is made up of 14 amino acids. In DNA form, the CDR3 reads TGTGCCAGCAGCCTCCATGGAGGGGACACTGAAGCTTTCTTT. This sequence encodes CASSLHGGDTEAFF.